Shown below are 21 T cell receptor beta chains from a single sample sequenced in a study of T cell responses to AZD1222 COVID-19 vaccine. Produced via immunoSEQ multiplex PCR; TCRdb's table is partial and in-frame only. The profile shows more than 110,000 clones, 85% to 90% of them singletons. This specimen consisted of peripheral blood, obtained 28 days after the second AZD1222 dose. The receptors shown here come from an adult who received the AZD1222 COVID-19 vaccine.

Here the CDR3 reads CASSAEGVFDTGELFF. CDR3 nucleotide sequence: TGTGCCAGCAGCGCGGAGGGTGTTTTCGACACCGGGGAGCTGTTTTTT. J is TRBJ2-2 and V is TRBV21-1; the table's D gene call, TRBD2, was not cross checked with the DNA. TRBV21-1 is recorded as a pseudogene. This CDR3 contains 16 residues.

The chain couples TRBV7-3 to TRBJ2-1, with a weak D call TRBD2 (7 bases). Trimming took off 5 bases at V and 6 bases at J, with 11 bases between the two ends. The CDR3 covers 13 residues. Looked up from germline, CDR1 is SGHTA and CDR2 is FQGTGA. Here the CDR3 reads CASSAGGPNEQFF. The CDR3 DNA sequence: TGTGCCAGCAGCGCCGGGGGGCCCAATGAGCAGTTCTTC.

J is TRBJ1-1 and V is TRBV5-4; 8 bases map to TRBD1. Germline V gives CDR1 SGHNT, CDR2 YYREEE (reference sequence). Losses at the gene ends were 4 bases for V and 3 bases for J; bases not matched to a gene: 14. The CDR3 has 17 amino acids. The DNA of the CDR3 is TGTGCCAGCAGCCACCCGGGACAGGTGGTTAAGGACACTGAAGCTTTCTTT. It encodes CASSHPGQVVKDTEAFF.

J is TRBJ2-5 and V is TRBV28; D may correspond to TRBD1 or TRBD2 (5 bases each). Trimming pared 3 bases from V and 5 bases from J, leaving 13 bases between. Germline V CDR1 and CDR2: MDHEN, SYDVKM. The CDR3 covers 14 residues. The CDR3 nucleotides are TGTGCCAGCAGTTTTATGGGACCGGACGAGACCCAGTACTTC. Amino acids: CASSFMGPDETQYF. Full variable domain (outside the CDR3, taken from reference TRBV28 and TRBJ2-5): DVKVTQSSRYLVKRTGEKVFLECVQDMDHENMFWYRQDPGLGLRLIYFSYDVKMKEKGDIPEGYSVSREKKERFSLILESASTNQTSMYLCASSFMGPDETQYFGPGTRLLVL.

The genes are TRBV10-1 and TRBJ2-2; D unclear. The length of the CDR3 is 18 residues. Trimming cost V 4 bases and J 3 bases, with 21 bases left between them. Germline values: CDR1 WNHNN, CDR2 SYGVQD (reference sequence). Written as DNA, the CDR3 is TGCGCCAGCAGTGTAGTTACCCAGCCTCGCGCGGACACCGGGGAGCTGTTTTTT. Its translation: CASSVVTQPRADTGELFF.

The chain is built from TRBV4-1 and TRBJ1-6; D gene unclear. Deletions cut 0 bases from V and 9 bases from J, with 6 bases between. The CDR3 runs to 13 residues. Germline values: CDR1 MGHRA, CDR2 YSYEKL. The CDR3 bases are TGCGCCAGCAGCCAAGAATCGACTTCACCCCTCCACTTT. Residues: CASSQESTSPLHF.

This clone showed up just a few times. The chain recombines TRBV19 with TRBJ1-1; unclear D gene. The V end was cut by 7 bases, the J end by 2 bases, with 5 bases between. The CDR3 is 11 amino acids. The V gene's germline CDR1 is LNHDA and CDR2 SQIVND (reference sequence). The CDR3 is CASTLNTEAFF. DNA for the CDR3: TGTGCCAGTACTCTTAACACTGAAGCTTTCTTT.

The chain links TRBV13 to TRBJ2-2; D unresolved. CDR3 length equals 13 residues. V gave up 6 bases and J gave up 5 bases, with 10 bases separating them. Germline assignment: CDR1 PRHDT and CDR2 FYEKMQ (reference sequence). The CDR3 loop is CASRTTGTGELFF. In nucleotides, the CDR3 is TGTGCCAGCAGAACGACTGGGACCGGGGAGCTGTTTTTT.

The rearrangement uses TRBV28 and TRBJ1-6, with D hard to call. The CDR3 loop spans 12 amino acids. V was clipped by 4 bases and J by 13 bases, with 11 bases between them. The V gene's germline CDR1 is MDHEN and CDR2 SYDVKM. The DNA of the CDR3 is TGTGCCAGCAGTTCCTACGACGGGCCCCTCCACTTT. Its translation is CASSSYDGPLHF.

This clone was recorded once. This chain links TRBV28 with TRBJ1-1; D gene uncertain. The V end lost 3 bases, the J end lost 2 bases, and 10 bases lay between the germline ends. CDR1 and CDR2 (germline): MDHEN, SYDVKM. CDR3 length: 14 amino acids. CDR3 amino acids: CASSFSAVNTEAFF. CDR3 DNA sequence: TGTGCCAGCAGTTTTTCGGCGGTTAACACTGAAGCTTTCTTT.

The table lists this clone with a count of one. The V and J genes are TRBV19 and TRBJ2-1; 10 positions agree with TRBD1. The CDR3 consists of 19 residues. The V gene's germline CDR1 is LNHDA and CDR2 SQIVND (reference sequence). The V and J ends lost 7 bases and 3 bases, in that order; junction bases with no gene match: 18. In DNA form, the CDR3 reads TGTGCCAGTACCACCCGGACAGGGGGAGGGGGGCCAGGCTACAATGAGCAGTTCTTC. Encoded protein: CASTTRTGGGGPGYNEQFF. The full variable domain, rest sourced from reference TRBV19 and TRBJ2-1, is DGGITQSPKYLFRKEGQNVTLSCEQNLNHDAMYWYRQDPGQGLRLIYYSQIVNDFQKGDIAEGYSVSREKKESFPLTVTSAQKNPTAFYLCASTTRTGGGGPGYNEQFFGPGTRLTVL.

The V call is TRBV6-1, the J call TRBJ1-2, with D possibly matching TRBD1 (5 bases). The CDR3 is 14 residues long. Trimming stripped 3 bases from V and 8 bases from J, with 16 bases between. The V gene's germline CDR1 is MNHNS and CDR2 SASEGT. CDR3 sequence (DNA): TGTGCCAGCAGTGATGGGGGGGTCCAACGGGGCTACACCTTC. Protein product: CASSDGGVQRGYTF.

This chain's CDR3 is CASSGTGSSYEQYF. The CDR3 nucleotides are TGCGCCAGCAGTGGTACGGGATCCAGTTACGAGCAGTACTTC. The gene calls are TRBV10-1 and TRBJ2-7, with D tentatively TRBD2 (5 bases). The CDR3 consists of 14 residues. V was pared by 4 bases and J by 4 bases, with 14 bases between. Germline values: CDR1 WNHNN, CDR2 SYGVQD (reference sequence).

The DNA of the CDR3 is TGTGCCAGCAGGACTCTGAGTGATACGCAGTATTTT. Translation: CASRTLSDTQYF. This chain joins TRBV28 and TRBJ2-3; D gene unclear. The CDR3 loop spans 12 amino acids. Looked up from germline, CDR1 is MDHEN and CDR2 is SYDVKM. Trimming stripped 6 bases from V and 6 bases from J, with 10 bases between.

The CDR3 region is CAWGGTDEAFF. The CDR3, as DNA: TGTGCCTGGGGGGGGACAGACGAAGCTTTCTTT. The chain joins TRBV30 to TRBJ1-1; 7 bases map to TRBD1. V gave up 5 bases and J gave up 8 bases; unmatched junction bases: 5. Germline assignment: CDR1 GTSNPN and CDR2 SVGIG (reference sequence). The CDR3 covers 11 residues.

CDR3 DNA sequence: TGTGCCAGCAGCCCGCGACTAGCGGGTTCCTCCGGGGAGCTGTTTTTT. It codes for CASSPRLAGSSGELFF. This sequence joins TRBV7-8 and TRBJ2-2; TRBD2 aligns across 10 bases. The CDR3 spans 16 residues. Looked up from germline, CDR1 is SGHVS and CDR2 is FQNEAQ. V was clipped by 5 bases and J by 6 bases; unmatched bases: 9.

This chain uses TRBV18 with TRBJ2-5; 9 nucleotides align to TRBD2. The trim removed 2 bases at V and 0 bases at J, leaving 7 bases unmatched. Germline values: CDR1 KGHSH, CDR2 LQKENI. This CDR3 is built from 17 residues. The DNA of the CDR3 is TGTGCCAGCTCACCAATCGCCGTAGCGGGGGACCAAGAGACCCAGTACTTC. This gives the protein CASSPIAVAGDQETQYF.

This chain joins TRBV30 and TRBJ1-1, with 7 bases fitting TRBD1. J gave up 1 base and V 1 base, and 15 bases lay outside the gene matches. The CDR3 runs 18 residues. Germline V gene data show CDR1 as GTSNPN and CDR2 as SVGIG (reference sequence). The CDR3 DNA follows: TGTGCCTGGAGTGCGAAGACAGGGTTTTTAAGGGGGAACACTGAAGCTTTCTTT. Translated: CAWSAKTGFLRGNTEAFF.

The chain combines TRBV10-3 with TRBJ1-5; D is unclear. CDR1 and CDR2 from the germline V gene are ENHRY and SYGVKD. V was clipped by 8 bases and J by 7 bases, with 21 bases between them. This CDR3 region has 15 residues. CDR3 coding DNA: TGTGCCATCTCGGAGGCTAGGGAGTTGGAACAGCCCCAGCATTTT. Its translation is CAISEARELEQPQHF.

This sequence joins TRBV6-5 and TRBJ1-1; D is unresolved. The CDR3 runs to 13 residues. Germline V gene sequence: CDR1 MNHEY, CDR2 SVGAGI. Trimming took 6 bases from V and 1 from J, leaving 9 bases between them. This CDR3 is CASSQTKNTEAFF. CDR3 nucleotide sequence: TGTGCCAGCAGCCAGACAAAGAACACTGAAGCTTTCTTT.

This clone was picked up one time. The gene calls are TRBV7-2 and TRBJ1-6; 8 bases agree with TRBD1. The ends lost 7 bases at V and 7 bases at J; junction bases unmatched: 6. CDR1 and CDR2 from the germline V gene are SGHTA and FQGNSA. There are 14 residues in the CDR3. The CDR3 DNA follows: TGTGCCAGCAATCCGACAGGGGCCAATTCACCCCTCCACTTT. Translation gives CASNPTGANSPLHF.